These T cell receptor beta chains were read from a single sample in a study of cytomegalovirus exposure and HLA in healthy donors. Repertoires were generated with immunoSEQ multiplex PCR, while TCRdb's copy carries only in-frame clones and drops some. The table lists 200,000 or so clones, roughly 80% of them singletons. The specimen was PBMCs. The receptors come from a boy younger than 18 in good health and CMV-seronegative. Both conserved end residues are trimmed from each CDR3. Clone size, where shown, is once, few, many, or a class for clones that have expanded.

v_gene	abundance	j_gene	CDR3aa
TRBV7-9	NA	TRBJ1-1	ASSETGTGAFGTEAF
TRBV27	NA	TRBJ1-5	ASSVGQGHQPQH
TRBV11-2	NA	TRBJ1-1	ASSLAGVVTEAF
TRBV27	NA	TRBJ2-6	ASSLGGAVSGANVLT
TRBV19	NA	TRBJ1-2	ASSSTGSSVYGYT
TRBV7-3	few	TRBJ2-1	ASSLRAGAYNEQF
TRBV6-6	NA	TRBJ2-7	ASSSGAEQY
TRBV29-1	NA	TRBJ2-7	SARGQGPYEQY
TRBV6-6	NA	TRBJ2-7	ASVQDSSYEQY
TRBV6-1	NA	TRBJ2-7	ASSESAGDDEQY
TRBV19	NA	TRBJ2-7	ATTPGQGTYEQY
TRBV5-1	NA	TRBJ2-1	ASSMTSGTVNEQF
TRBV27	NA	TRBJ2-2	ASRGLVTLAWDTGELF
TRBV29-1	NA	TRBJ1-1	SANGGTEAF
TRBV18	NA	TRBJ1-1	ASSPTQGAAF